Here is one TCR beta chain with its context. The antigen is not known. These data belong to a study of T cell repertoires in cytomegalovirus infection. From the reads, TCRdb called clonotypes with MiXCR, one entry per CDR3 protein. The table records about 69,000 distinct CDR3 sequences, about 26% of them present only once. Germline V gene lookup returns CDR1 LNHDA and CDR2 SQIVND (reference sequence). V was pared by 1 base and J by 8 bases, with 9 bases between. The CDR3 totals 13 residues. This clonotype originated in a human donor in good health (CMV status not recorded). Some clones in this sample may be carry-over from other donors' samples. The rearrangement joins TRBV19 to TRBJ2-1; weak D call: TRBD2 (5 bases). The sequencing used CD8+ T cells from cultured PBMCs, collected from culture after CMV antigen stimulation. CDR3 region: CASSIAAGDEQFF. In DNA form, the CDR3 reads TGTGCCAGTAGTATAGCGGCCGGGGATGAGCAGTTCTTC.